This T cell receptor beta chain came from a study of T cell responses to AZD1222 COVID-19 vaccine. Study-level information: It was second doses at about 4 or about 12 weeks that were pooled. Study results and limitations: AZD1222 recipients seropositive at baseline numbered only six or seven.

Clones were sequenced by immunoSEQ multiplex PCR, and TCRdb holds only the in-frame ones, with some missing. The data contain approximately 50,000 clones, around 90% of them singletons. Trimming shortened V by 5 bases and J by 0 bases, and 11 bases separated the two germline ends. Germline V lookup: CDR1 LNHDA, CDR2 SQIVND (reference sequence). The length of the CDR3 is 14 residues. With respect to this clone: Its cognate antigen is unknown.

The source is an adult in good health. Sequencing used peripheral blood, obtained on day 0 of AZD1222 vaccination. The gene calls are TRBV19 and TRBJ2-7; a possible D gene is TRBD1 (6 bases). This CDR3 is CASSGGRSSYEQYF. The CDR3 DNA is TGTGCCAGTAGTGGGGGCCGCAGCTCCTACGAGCAGTACTTC. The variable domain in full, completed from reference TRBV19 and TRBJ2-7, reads DGGITQSPKYLFRKEGQNVTLSCEQNLNHDAMYWYRQDPGQGLRLIYYSQIVNDFQKGDIAEGYSVSREKKESFPLTVTSAQKNPTAFYLCASSGGRSSYEQYFGPGTRLTVT.